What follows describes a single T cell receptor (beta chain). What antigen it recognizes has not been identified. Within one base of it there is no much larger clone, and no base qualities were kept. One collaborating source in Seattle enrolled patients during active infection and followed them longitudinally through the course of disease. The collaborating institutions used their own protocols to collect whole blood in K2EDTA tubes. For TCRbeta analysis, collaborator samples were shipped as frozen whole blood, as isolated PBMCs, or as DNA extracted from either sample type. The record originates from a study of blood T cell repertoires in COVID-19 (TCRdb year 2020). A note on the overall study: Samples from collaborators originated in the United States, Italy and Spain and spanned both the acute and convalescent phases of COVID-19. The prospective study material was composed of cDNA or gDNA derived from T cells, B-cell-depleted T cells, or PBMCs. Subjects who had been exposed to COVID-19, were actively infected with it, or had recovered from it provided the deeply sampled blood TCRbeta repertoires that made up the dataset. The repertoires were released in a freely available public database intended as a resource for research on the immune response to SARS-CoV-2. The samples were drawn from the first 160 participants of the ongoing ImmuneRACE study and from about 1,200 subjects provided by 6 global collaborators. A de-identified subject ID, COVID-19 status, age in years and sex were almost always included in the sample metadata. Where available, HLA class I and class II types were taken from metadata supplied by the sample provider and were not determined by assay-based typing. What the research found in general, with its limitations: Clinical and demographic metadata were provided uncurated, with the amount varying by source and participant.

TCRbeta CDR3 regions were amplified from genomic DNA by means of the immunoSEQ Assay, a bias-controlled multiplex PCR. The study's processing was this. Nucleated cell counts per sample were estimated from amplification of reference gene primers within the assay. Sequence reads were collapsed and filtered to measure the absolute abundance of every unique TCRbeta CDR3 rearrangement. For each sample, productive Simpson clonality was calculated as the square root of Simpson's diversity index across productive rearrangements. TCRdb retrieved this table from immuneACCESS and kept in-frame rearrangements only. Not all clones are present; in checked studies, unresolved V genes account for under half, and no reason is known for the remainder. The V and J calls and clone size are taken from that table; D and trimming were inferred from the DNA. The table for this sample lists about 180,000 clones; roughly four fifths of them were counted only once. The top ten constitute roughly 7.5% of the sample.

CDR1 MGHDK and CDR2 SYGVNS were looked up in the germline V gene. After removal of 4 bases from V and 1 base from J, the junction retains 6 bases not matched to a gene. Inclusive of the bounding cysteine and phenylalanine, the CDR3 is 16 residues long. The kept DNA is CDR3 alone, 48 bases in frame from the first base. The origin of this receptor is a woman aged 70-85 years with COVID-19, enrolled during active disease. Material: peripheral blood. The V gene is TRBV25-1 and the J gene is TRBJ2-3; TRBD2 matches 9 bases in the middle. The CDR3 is CASSATLAGRTDTQYF. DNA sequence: TGTGCCAGCAGTGCTACCCTAGCGGGACGCACAGATACGCAGTATTTT.